Described below is a single T cell receptor (beta chain) sequence and its context. What it recognizes is unknown. TCRdb reanalysed the reads using MiXCR and keeps one entry per CDR3 protein. The sample yields roughly 570,000 distinct CDR3 sequences, approximately 40% seen once. The sample comes from a study of T cell repertoires in cytomegalovirus infection. The starting material was cultured PBMCs, obtained from culture after CMV antigen stimulation. This sequence was found in a human donor in good health (CMV status not recorded). Some clones in this sample may be carry-over from other donors' samples.

CDR3 nucleotide sequence: TGTGCCAGTACCATATCCGGCCAGGGCTTGAGGAATGAGCAGTTCTTC. Translation: CASTISGQGLRNEQFF. The rearrangement uses TRBV19 and TRBJ2-1; D perhaps matches TRBD1 (5 bases). V lost 7 bases, J lost 7 bases, and 23 bases lay in between. Looked up from germline, CDR1 is LNHDA and CDR2 is SQIVND (reference sequence). The CDR3 runs to 16 residues.